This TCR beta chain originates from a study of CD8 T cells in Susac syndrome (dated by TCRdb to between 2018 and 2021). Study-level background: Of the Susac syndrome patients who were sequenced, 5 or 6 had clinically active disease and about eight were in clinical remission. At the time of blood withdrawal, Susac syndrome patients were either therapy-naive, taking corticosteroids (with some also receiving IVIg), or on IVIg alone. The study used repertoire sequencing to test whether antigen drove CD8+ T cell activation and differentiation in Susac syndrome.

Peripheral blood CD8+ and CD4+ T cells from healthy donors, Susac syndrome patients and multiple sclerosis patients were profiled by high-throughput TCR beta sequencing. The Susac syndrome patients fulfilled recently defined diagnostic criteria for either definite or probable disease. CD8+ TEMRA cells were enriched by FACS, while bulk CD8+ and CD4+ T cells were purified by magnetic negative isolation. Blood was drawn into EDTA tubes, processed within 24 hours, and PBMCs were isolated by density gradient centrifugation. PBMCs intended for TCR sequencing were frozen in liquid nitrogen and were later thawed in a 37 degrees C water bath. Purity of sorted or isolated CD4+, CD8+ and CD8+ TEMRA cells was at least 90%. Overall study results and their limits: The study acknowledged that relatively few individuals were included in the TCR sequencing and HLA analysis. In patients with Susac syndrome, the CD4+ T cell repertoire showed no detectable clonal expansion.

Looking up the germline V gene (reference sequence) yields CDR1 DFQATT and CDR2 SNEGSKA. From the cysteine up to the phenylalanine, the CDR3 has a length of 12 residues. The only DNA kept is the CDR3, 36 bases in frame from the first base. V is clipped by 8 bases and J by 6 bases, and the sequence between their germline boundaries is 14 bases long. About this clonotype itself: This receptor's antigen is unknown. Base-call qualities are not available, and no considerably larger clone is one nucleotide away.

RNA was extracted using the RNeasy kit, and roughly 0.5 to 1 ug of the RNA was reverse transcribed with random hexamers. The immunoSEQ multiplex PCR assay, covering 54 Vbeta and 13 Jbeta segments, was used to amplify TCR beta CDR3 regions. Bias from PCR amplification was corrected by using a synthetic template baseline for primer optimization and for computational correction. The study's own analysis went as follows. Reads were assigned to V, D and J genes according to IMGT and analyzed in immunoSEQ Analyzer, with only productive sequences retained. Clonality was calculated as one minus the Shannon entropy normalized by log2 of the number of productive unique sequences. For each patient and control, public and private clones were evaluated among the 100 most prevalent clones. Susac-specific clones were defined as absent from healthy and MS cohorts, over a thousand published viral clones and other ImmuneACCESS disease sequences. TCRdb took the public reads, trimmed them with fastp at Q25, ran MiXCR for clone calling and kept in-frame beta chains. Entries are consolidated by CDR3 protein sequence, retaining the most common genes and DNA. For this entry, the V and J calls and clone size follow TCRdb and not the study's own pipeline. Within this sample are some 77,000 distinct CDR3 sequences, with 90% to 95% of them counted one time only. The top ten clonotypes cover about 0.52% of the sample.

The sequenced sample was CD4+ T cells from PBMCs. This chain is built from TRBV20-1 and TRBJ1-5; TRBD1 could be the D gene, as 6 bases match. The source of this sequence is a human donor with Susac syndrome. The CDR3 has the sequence CSWGGSSQPQHF. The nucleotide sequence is TGCAGTTGGGGGGGCAGTAGTCAGCCCCAGCATTTT.